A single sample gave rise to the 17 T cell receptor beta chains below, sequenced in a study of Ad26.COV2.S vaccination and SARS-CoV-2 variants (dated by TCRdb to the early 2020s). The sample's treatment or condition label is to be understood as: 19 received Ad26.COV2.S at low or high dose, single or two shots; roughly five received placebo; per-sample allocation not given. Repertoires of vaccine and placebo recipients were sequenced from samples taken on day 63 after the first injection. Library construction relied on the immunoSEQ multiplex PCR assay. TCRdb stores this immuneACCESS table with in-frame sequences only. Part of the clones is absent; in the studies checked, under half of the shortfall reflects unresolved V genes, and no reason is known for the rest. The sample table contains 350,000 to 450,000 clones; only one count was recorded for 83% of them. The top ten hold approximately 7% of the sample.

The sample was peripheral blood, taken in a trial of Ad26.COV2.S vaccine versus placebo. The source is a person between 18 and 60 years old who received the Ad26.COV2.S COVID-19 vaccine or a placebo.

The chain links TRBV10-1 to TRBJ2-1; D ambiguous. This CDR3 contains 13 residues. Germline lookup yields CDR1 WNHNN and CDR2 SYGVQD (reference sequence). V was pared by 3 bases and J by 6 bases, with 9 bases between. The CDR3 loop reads CASSDPLGNEQFF. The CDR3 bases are TGCGCCAGCAGTGACCCCCTAGGCAATGAGCAGTTCTTC.

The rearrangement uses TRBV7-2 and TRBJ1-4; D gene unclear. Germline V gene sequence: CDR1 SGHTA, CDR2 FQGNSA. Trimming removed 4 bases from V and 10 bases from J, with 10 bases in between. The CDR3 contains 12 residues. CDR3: CASSSRAGKLFF. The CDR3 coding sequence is TGTGCCAGCAGCTCCCGGGCGGGAAAACTGTTTTTT.

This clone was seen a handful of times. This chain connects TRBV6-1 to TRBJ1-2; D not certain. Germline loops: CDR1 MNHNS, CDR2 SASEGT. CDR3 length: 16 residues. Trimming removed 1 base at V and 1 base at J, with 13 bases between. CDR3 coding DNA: TGTGCCAGCAGTGAAGGGAGGGCTTTACTTAACTATGGCTACACCTTC. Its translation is CASSEGRALLNYGYTF.

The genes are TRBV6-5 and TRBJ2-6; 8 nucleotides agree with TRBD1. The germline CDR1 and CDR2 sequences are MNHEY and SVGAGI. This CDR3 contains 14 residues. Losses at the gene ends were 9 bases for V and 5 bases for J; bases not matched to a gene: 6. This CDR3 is CASRQGIRANVLTF. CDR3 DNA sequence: TGTGCCAGTCGACAGGGGATTAGGGCCAACGTCCTGACTTTC.

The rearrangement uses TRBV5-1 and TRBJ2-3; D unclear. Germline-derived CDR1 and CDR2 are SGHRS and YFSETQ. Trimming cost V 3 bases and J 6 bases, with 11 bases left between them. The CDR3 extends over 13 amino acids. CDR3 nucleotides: TGCGCCAGCAGCTCCTATCGGTCGGATACGCAGTATTTT. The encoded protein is CASSSYRSDTQYF.

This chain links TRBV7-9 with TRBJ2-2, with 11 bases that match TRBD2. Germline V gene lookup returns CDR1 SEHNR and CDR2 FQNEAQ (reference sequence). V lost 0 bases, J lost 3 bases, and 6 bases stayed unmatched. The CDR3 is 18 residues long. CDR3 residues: CASSLALGLAGDTGELFF. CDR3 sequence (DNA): TGTGCCAGCAGCTTAGCCCTCGGACTAGCGGGTGACACCGGGGAGCTGTTTTTT.

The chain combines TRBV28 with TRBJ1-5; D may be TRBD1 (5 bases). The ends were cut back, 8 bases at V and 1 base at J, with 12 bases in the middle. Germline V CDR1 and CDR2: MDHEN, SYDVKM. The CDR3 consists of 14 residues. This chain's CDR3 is CASDRQGSNQPQHF. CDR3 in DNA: TGTGCCAGCGACCGCCAGGGCAGCAATCAGCCCCAGCATTTT.

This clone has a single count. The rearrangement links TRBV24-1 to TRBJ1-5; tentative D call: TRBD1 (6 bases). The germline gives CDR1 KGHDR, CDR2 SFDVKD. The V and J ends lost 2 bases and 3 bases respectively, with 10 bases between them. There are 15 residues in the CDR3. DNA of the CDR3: TGTGCCACCAGTGATTCGGGACATGTCAATCAGCCCCAGCATTTT. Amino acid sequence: CATSDSGHVNQPQHF.

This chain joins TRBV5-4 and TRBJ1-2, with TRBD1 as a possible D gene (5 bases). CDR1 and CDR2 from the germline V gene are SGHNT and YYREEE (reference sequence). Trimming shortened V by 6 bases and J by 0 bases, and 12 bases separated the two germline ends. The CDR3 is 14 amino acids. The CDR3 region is CASTDRGANYGYTF. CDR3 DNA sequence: TGTGCCAGCACCGATCGAGGGGCTAACTATGGCTACACCTTC.

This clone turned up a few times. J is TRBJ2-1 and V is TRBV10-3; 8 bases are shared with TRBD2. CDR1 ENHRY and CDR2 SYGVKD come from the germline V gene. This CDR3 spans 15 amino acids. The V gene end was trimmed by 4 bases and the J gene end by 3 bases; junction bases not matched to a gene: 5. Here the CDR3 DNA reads TGTGCCATCAGTGTCGCTAGCGGGCTCTACAATGAGCAGTTCTTC. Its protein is CAISVASGLYNEQFF.

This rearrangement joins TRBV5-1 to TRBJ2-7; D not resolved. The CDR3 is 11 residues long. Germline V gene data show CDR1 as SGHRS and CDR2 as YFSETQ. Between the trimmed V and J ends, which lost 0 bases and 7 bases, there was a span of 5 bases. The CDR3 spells CASSLAGEQYF. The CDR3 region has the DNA TGCGCCAGCAGCTTGGCCGGGGAGCAGTACTTC.

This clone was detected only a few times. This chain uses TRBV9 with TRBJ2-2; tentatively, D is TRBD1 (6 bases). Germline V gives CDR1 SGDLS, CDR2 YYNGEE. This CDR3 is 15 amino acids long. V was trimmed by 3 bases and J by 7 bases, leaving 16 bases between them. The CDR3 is CASSESDRPYGELFF. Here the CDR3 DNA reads TGTGCCAGCAGCGAAAGCGACAGGCCTTACGGGGAGCTGTTTTTT.

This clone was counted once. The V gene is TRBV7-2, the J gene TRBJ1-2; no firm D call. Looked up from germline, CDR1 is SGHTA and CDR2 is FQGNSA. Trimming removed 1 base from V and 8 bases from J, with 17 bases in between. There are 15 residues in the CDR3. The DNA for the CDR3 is TGTGCCAGCAGCTTAGTCTCCGGGGAGCTAGGCGGCTACACCTTC. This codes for CASSLVSGELGGYTF.

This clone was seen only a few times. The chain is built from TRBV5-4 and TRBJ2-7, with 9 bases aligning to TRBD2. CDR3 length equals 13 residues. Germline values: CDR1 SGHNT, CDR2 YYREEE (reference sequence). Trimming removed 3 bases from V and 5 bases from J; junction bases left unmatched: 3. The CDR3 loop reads CASSWGLADEQYF. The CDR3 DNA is TGTGCCAGCAGCTGGGGACTAGCTGACGAGCAGTACTTC.

CDR3 in amino acids: CASRQRFLMNTEAFF. The CDR3 bases are TGTGCCAGCAGGCAAAGGTTTTTAATGAACACTGAAGCTTTCTTT. This rearrangement joins TRBV2 to TRBJ1-1; D is uncertain. Germline CDR1 SNHLY, CDR2 FYNNEI. Trimming took off 6 bases at V and 0 bases at J, with 14 bases between the two ends. The CDR3 loop spans 15 amino acids.

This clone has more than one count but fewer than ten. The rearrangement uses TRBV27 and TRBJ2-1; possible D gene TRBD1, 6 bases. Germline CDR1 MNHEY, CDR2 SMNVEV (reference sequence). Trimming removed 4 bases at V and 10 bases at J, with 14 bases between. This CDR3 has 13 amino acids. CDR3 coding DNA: TGTGCCAGCAGTTGGGCAGGGGCGCAAGAGCAGTTCTTC. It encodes CASSWAGAQEQFF.

The CDR3 loop reads CSASLNWEQYF. The CDR3 nucleotides read TGCAGTGCTAGCCTCAATTGGGAGCAGTACTTC. This rearrangement joins TRBV20-1 to TRBJ2-7; unclear D gene. The V end was cut by 3 bases, the J end by 7 bases, with 10 bases between. CDR1 and CDR2 from the germline V gene are DFQATT and SNEGSKA (reference sequence). The CDR3 has 11 amino acids.